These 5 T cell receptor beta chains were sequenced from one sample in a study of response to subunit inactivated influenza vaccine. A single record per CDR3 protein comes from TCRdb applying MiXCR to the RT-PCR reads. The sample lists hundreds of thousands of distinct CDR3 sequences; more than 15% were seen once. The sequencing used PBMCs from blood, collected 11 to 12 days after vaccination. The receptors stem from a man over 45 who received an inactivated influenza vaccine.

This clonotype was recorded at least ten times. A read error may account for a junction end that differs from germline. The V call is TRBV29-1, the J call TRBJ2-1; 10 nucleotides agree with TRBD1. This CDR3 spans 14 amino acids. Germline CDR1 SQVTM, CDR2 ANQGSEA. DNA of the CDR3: TGCAGCGTGGAAGGACAGGGGGTCCTCTATGAGCAGTTCTTC. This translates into CSVEGQGVLYEQFF.

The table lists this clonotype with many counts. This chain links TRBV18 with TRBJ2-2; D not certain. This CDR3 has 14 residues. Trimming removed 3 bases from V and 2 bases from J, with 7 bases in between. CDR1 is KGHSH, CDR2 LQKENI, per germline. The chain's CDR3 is CASSPTANTGELFF. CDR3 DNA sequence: TGTGCCAGCTCACCTACAGCTAACACCGGGGAGCTGTTTTTT.

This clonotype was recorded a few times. The CDR3 sequence: CASSLTGLAELNEQFF. The CDR3 nucleotides read TGCGCCAGCAGCTTAACGGGACTAGCGGAACTGAATGAGCAGTTCTTC. V gene TRBV5-1 combines with J gene TRBJ2-1; 11 bases match TRBD2. The CDR3 covers 16 residues. The V gene end was trimmed by 2 bases and the J gene end by 7 bases; junction bases not matched to a gene: 8. Germline V gene sequence: CDR1 SGHRS, CDR2 YFSETQ. The complete variable domain, with remaining parts taken from reference TRBV5-1 and TRBJ2-1, reads KAGVTQTPRYLIKTRGQQVTLSCSPISGHRSVSWYQQTPGQGLQFLFEYFSETQRNKGNFPGRFSGRQFSNSRSEMNVSTLELGDSALYLCASSLTGLAELNEQFFGPGTRLTVL.

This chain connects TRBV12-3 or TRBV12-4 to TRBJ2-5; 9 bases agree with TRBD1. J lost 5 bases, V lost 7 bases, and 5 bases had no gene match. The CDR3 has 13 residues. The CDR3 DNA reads TGTGCCAGCACCCGAGGGACAGGGGAGACCCAGTACTTC. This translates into CASTRGTGETQYF.

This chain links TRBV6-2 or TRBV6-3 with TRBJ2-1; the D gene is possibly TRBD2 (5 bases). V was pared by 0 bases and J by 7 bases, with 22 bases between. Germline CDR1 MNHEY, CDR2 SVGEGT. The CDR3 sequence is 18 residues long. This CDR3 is CASSYSRSSGQRVNEQFF. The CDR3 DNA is TGTGCCAGCAGTTACTCTCGGTCCAGCGGCCAACGAGTGAATGAGCAGTTCTTC.